This TCR beta chain stems from a study of cytomegalovirus exposure and HLA in healthy donors. At the level of the study: A prior study identified 120 million or so unique TCR beta sequences from about 200 million T cells.

Healthy bone marrow donors formed the donor group. Both 60 Vbeta primers and 13 Jbeta primers went into the PCR. Generated by immunoSEQ multiplex PCR, the TCRdb table keeps only in-frame clones and is missing some. The table lists 95,000 to 100,000 clones, about 72% of them singletons. Study results and limitations: Researchers counted over 150 TCR beta chains as cytomegalovirus-associated. According to a later analysis, donors in an Asian-associated ancestry cluster reportedly had fewer N-insertions than the approximately 730-donor mean.

This clone was seen once. The antigen remains unidentified. The receptor comes from a woman aged 55-70 years in good health and CMV-seropositive. Input material: PBMCs.

The CDR3 coding sequence is TGTGCCAGCAGCTTAAATAGCGGGAGGGCCGGTTGGGAGCAGTACTTC. It codes for CASSLNSGRAGWEQYF. The chain carries TRBV5-4 and TRBJ2-7; 11 bases are a match to TRBD2. Per germline, CDR1 SGHNT and CDR2 YYREEE (reference sequence). This CDR3 is 16 amino acids long. J was trimmed by 7 bases and V by 2 bases; bases with no gene match: 11.